A selection of T cell receptor beta chains follows, all from one sample in a study of identical twins. TCRdb reprocessed the 5' RACE reads via MiXCR and lists one record per CDR3 protein. The sample includes 310,000 or so distinct CDR3 sequences, about 8.9% of them seen just once. The same data also contributed to another study, on yellow fever vaccine responses in identical twins.

Sequencing was carried out using memory (CD45RO+) T cells sorted from blood. The receptors come from a woman aged 18-30 years in good health. The CDR3 runs from the conserved cysteine through the conserved F or W. D genes are given only for firm matches. For some rows the clone size is stated as once, few or many, or as a class when expanded; others skip it.

clone_size: .; v_call: TRBV5-6; d_call: TRBD1; j_call: TRBJ1-1; cdr3_nt: TGTGCCAGCAGCACCGCCGGGACAGCCCTTGAAGCTTTCTTT; cdr3_aa: CASSTAGTALEAFF
clone_size: many; v_call: TRBV4-2; d_call: TRBD2; j_call: TRBJ2-1; cdr3_nt: TGTGCCAGCAGCCAAGAAGCCGGGGGGGTTTCTTTCAATGAGCAGTTCTTC; cdr3_aa: CASSQEAGGVSFNEQFF
clone_size: many; v_call: TRBV5-1; d_call: TRBD2; j_call: TRBJ2-1; cdr3_nt: TGCGCCAGCAGCTTCGGGACTAGCGGGAATCCCTACAATGAGCAGTTCTTC; cdr3_aa: CASSFGTSGNPYNEQFF
clone_size: few; v_call: TRBV12-3/TRBV12-4; d_call: TRBD2; j_call: TRBJ2-2; cdr3_nt: TGTGCCAGCAGTTGGGGACTAGCGGGAGACACCGGGGAGCTGTTTTTT; cdr3_aa: CASSWGLAGDTGELFF
clone_size: .; v_call: TRBV5-1; d_call: .; j_call: TRBJ2-2; cdr3_nt: TGCGCCAGCAGCTTGGTCCCGGGGGACGGGACCGGGGAGCTGTTTTTT; cdr3_aa: CASSLVPGDGTGELFF
clone_size: few; v_call: TRBV5-6; d_call: TRBD2; j_call: TRBJ2-7; cdr3_nt: TGTGCCAGCAGCTTGGCCGGAGCGGGACAGTACTTC; cdr3_aa: CASSLAGAGQYF
clone_size: few; v_call: TRBV7-8; d_call: .; j_call: TRBJ1-1; cdr3_nt: TGTGCCAGCAGCATAACAGGGATGAACACTGAAGCTTTCTTT; cdr3_aa: CASSITGMNTEAFF
clone_size: .; v_call: TRBV5-5; d_call: .; j_call: TRBJ2-1; cdr3_nt: TGTGCCAGCAGCTCTGTGAGAAAAACTCACAATGAGCAGTTCTTC; cdr3_aa: CASSSVRKTHNEQFF
clone_size: few; v_call: TRBV21-1; d_call: .; j_call: TRBJ1-1; cdr3_nt: TGTGCCAGCAGCAGCCTACCGAGGGGGGGGATGAACACTGAAGCTTTCTTT; cdr3_aa: CASSSLPRGGMNTEAFF
clone_size: .; v_call: TRBV7-9; d_call: .; j_call: TRBJ2-1; cdr3_nt: TGTGCCAGCAGCTTAGACAGCTTAACAATGGCGCAGTTCTTC; cdr3_aa: CASSLDSLTMAQFF
clone_size: few; v_call: TRBV12-3/TRBV12-4; d_call: TRBD1; j_call: TRBJ1-2; cdr3_nt: TGTGCCAGCAGCCGGGGACAGGGGAGGGGCTACACCTTC; cdr3_aa: CASSRGQGRGYTF
clone_size: .; v_call: TRBV7-9; d_call: TRBD1; j_call: TRBJ1-3; cdr3_nt: TGTGCCAGCAGCCCTAGGACAGGGAGCTCTGGAAACACCATATATTTT; cdr3_aa: CASSPRTGSSGNTIYF
clone_size: .; v_call: TRBV2; d_call: TRBD1; j_call: TRBJ2-1; cdr3_nt: TGTGCCAGCAACCTACAGGGGTTCAATGAGCAGTTCTTC; cdr3_aa: CASNLQGFNEQFF
clone_size: few; v_call: TRBV6-5; d_call: .; j_call: TRBJ1-5; cdr3_nt: TGTGCCAGCAGTTACTCGACGGGTTGGCCCCAGCATTTT; cdr3_aa: CASSYSTGWPQHF
clone_size: many; v_call: TRBV20-1; d_call: TRBD2; j_call: TRBJ2-3; cdr3_nt: TGCAGTGCTAGAGGAGGACTAGCGGGGGGCCTCAATACGCAGTATTTT; cdr3_aa: CSARGGLAGGLNTQYF
clone_size: many; v_call: TRBV6-1; d_call: TRBD2; j_call: TRBJ2-1; cdr3_nt: TGTGCCAGCAATAACCGGGGGGTCTACAATGAGCAGTTCTTC; cdr3_aa: CASNNRGVYNEQFF
clone_size: many; v_call: TRBV2; d_call: TRBD1; j_call: TRBJ2-7; cdr3_nt: TGTGCCAGCAGAGACAGGGGGTCAGACTACGAGCAGTACTTC; cdr3_aa: CASRDRGSDYEQYF
clone_size: .; v_call: TRBV6-1; d_call: .; j_call: TRBJ1-3; cdr3_nt: TGTGCCAGCAGTCGGGGAGCAGACGTCTCTGGAAACACCATATATTTT; cdr3_aa: CASSRGADVSGNTIYF
clone_size: few; v_call: TRBV2; d_call: .; j_call: TRBJ2-5; cdr3_nt: TGTGCCAGCAGTGAAGCGGCGACTCGACTAGAGACCCAGTACTTC; cdr3_aa: CASSEAATRLETQYF
clone_size: .; v_call: TRBV19; d_call: TRBD2; j_call: TRBJ2-2; cdr3_nt: TGTGCCAGTAGTGATCGGGACTACGGGGAGCTGTTTTTT; cdr3_aa: CASSDRDYGELFF
clone_size: few; v_call: TRBV28; d_call: .; j_call: TRBJ1-6; cdr3_nt: TGTGCCAGCAGTCTCGGGACAACCTATTCACCCCTCCACTTT; cdr3_aa: CASSLGTTYSPLHF
clone_size: few; v_call: TRBV19; d_call: .; j_call: TRBJ2-2; cdr3_nt: TGTGCCAGTAGTATGCAGGGAAGCACCGGGGAGCTGTTTTTT; cdr3_aa: CASSMQGSTGELFF